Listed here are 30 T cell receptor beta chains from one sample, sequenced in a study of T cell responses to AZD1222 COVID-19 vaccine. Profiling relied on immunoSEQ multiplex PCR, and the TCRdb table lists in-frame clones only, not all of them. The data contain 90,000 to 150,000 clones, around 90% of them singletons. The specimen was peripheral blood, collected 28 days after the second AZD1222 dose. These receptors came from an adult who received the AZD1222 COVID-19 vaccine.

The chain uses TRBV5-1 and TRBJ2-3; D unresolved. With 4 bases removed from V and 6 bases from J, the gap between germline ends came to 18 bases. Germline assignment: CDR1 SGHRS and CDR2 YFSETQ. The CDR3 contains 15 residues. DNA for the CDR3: TGCGCCAGCAGCCCAGGCCTTGCCACGGCCGATACGCAGTATTTT. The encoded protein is CASSPGLATADTQYF.

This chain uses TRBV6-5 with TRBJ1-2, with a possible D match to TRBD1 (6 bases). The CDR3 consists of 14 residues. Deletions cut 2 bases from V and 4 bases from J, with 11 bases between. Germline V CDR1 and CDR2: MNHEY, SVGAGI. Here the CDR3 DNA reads TGTGCCAGCAGTTACGCCAGGGGCGGCTATGGCTACACCTTC. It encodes CASSYARGGYGYTF.

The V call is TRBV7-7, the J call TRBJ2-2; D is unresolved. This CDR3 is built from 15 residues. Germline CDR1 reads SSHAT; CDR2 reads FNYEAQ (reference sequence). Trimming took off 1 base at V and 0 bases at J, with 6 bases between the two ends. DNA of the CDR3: TGTGCCAGCAGCTTAGGAGTTGCGAACACCGGGGAGCTGTTTTTT. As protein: CASSLGVANTGELFF.

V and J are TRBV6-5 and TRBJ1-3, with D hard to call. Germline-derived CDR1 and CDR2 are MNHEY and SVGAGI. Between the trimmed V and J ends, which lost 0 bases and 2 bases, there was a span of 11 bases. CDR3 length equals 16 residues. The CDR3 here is CASSYSPKNTGNTIYF. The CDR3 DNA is TGTGCCAGCAGTTACTCCCCGAAGAATACTGGAAACACCATATATTTT.

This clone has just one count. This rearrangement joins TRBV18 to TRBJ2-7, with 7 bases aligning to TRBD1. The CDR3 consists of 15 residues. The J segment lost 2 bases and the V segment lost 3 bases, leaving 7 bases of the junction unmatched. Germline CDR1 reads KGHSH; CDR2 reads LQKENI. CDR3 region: CASSPNRDRPYEQYF. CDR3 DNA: TGTGCCAGCTCACCTAACCGGGACAGACCCTACGAGCAGTACTTC.

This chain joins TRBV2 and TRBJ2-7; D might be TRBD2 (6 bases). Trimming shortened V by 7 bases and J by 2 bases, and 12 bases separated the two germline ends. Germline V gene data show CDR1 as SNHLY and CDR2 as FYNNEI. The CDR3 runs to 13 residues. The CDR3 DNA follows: TGTGCCAGCACACGCGGGGTAGCCTACGAGCAGTACTTC. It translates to CASTRGVAYEQYF.

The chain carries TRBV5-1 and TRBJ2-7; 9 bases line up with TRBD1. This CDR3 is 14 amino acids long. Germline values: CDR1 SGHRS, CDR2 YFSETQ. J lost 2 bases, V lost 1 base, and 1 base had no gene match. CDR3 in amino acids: CASSLTGGTYEQYF. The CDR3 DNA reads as TGCGCCAGCAGCTTGACAGGGGGCACCTACGAGCAGTACTTC.

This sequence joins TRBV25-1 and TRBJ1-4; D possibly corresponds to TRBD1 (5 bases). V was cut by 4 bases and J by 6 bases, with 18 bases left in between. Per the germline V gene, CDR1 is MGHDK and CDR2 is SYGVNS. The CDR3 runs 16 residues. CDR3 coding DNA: TGTGCCAGCAGTGTGCTCTCGCAGGGAAGGGATGAAAAACTGTTTTTT. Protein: CASSVLSQGRDEKLFF.

This CDR3 reads CASSFIGTGGSDTEAFF. Written as DNA, the CDR3 is TGTGCCAGTAGTTTCATCGGGACAGGGGGCTCCGACACTGAAGCTTTCTTT. The V and J genes are TRBV19 and TRBJ1-1; 12 bases are a match to TRBD1. CDR1 and CDR2 from the germline V gene are LNHDA and SQIVND (reference sequence). CDR3 length: 17 amino acids. The ends lost 5 bases at V and 3 bases at J; junction bases unmatched: 10.

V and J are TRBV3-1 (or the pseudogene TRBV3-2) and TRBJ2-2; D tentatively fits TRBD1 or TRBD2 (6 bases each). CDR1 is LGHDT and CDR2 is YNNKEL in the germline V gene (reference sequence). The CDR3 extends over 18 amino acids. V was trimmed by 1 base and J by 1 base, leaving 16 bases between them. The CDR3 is CASSQVSGAGLNTGELFF. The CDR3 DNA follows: TGTGCCAGCAGCCAAGTCTCGGGGGCCGGGCTGAACACCGGGGAGCTGTTTTTT.

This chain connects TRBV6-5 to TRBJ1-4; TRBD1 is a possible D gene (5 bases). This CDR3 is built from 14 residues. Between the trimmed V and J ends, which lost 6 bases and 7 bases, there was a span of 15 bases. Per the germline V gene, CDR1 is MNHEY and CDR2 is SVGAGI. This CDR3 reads CASRDTGFVEKLFF. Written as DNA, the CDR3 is TGTGCCAGCAGAGACACAGGTTTTGTTGAAAAACTGTTTTTT.

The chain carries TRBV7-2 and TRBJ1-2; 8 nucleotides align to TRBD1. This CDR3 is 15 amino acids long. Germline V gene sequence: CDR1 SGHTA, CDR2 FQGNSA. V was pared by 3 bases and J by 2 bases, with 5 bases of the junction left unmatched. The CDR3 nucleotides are TGTGCCAGCAGCTTCCGGACAGGGTGGAACTATGGCTACACCTTC. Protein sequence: CASSFRTGWNYGYTF.

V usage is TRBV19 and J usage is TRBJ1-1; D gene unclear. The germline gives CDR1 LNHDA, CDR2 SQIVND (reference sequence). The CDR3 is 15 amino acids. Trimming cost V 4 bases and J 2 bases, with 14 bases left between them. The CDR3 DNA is TGTGCCAGTAGTAGGCAGATTTACGGAAACACTGAAGCTTTCTTT. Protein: CASSRQIYGNTEAFF.

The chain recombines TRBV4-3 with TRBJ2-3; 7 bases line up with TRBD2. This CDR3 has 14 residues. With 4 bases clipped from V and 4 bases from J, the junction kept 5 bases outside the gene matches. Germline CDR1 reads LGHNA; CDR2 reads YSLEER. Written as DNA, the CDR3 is TGCGCCAGCAGCCTGAGCGGGGTCCCAGATACGCAGTATTTT. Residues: CASSLSGVPDTQYF.

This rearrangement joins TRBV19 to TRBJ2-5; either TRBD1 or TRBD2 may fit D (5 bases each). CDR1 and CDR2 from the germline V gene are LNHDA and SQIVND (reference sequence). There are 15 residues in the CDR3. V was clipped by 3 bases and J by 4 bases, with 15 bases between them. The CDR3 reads CASSILREGVETQYF. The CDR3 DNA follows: TGTGCCAGTAGTATTCTGAGGGAAGGGGTAGAGACCCAGTACTTC.

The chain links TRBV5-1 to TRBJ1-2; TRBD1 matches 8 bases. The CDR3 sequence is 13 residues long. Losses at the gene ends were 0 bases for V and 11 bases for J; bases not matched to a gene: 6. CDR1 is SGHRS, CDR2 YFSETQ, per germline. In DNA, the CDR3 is TGCGCCAGCAGCTTGGGTGGACAGGGTCTTTACACCTTC. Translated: CASSLGGQGLYTF.

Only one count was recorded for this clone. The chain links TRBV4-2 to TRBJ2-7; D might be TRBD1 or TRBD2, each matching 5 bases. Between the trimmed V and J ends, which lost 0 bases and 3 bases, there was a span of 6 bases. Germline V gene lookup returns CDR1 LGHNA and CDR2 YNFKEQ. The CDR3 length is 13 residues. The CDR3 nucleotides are TGTGCCAGCAGCCAAGAGGGGGTCTACGAGCAGTACTTC. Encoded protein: CASSQEGVYEQYF.

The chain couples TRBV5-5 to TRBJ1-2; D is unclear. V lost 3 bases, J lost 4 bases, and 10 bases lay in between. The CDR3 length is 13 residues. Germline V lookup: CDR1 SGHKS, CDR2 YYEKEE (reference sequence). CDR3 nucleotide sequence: TGTGCCAGCAGCTCCGACATGTCCTATGGCTACACCTTC. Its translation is CASSSDMSYGYTF.

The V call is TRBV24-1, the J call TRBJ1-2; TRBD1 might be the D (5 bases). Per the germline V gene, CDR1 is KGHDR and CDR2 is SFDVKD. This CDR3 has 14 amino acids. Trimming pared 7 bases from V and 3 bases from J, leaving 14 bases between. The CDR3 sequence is CATSAGPRDYGYTF. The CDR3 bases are TGTGCCACCAGCGCAGGGCCCCGGGACTATGGCTACACCTTC.

CDR3 protein: CASSPGQNYGYTF. In DNA, the CDR3 is TGTGCCAGCAGCCCCGGACAGAACTATGGCTACACCTTC. The chain combines TRBV2 with TRBJ1-2; possible D gene TRBD1, 6 bases. The CDR3 length is 13 residues. CDR1 and CDR2 from the germline V gene are SNHLY and FYNNEI. V was trimmed by 6 bases and J by 2 bases, leaving 10 bases between them.

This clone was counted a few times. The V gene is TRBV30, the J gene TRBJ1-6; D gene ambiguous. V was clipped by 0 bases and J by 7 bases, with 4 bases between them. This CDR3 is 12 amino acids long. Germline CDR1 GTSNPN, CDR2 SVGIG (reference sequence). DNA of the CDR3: TGTGCCTGGAGTGTAGGGAATTCACCCCTCCACTTT. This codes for CAWSVGNSPLHF.

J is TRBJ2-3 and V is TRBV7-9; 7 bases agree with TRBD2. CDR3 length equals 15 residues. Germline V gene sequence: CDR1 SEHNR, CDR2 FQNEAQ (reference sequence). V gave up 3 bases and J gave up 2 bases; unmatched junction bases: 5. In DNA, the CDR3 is TGTGCCAGCAGCTTGGTGACTAGCCCCACAGATACGCAGTATTTT. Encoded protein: CASSLVTSPTDTQYF.

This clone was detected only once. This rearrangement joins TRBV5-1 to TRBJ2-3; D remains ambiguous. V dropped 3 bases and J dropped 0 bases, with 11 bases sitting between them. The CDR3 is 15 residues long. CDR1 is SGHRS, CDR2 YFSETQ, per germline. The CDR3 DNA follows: TGCGCCAGCAGCTCTAGACGTACTAGCACAGATACGCAGTATTTT. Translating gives CASSSRRTSTDTQYF. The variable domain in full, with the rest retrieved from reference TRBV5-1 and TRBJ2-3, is KAGVTQTPRYLIKTRGQQVTLSCSPISGHRSVSWYQQTPGQGLQFLFEYFSETQRNKGNFPGRFSGRQFSNSRSEMNVSTLELGDSALYLCASSSRRTSTDTQYFGPGTRLTVL.

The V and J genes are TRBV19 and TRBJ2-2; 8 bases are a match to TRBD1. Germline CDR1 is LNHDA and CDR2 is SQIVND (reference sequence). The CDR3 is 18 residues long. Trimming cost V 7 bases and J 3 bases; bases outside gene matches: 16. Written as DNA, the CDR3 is TGTGCCAGTAAATCAATCCTGAGACAGGGGCTATACACCGGGGAGCTGTTTTTT. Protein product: CASKSILRQGLYTGELFF.

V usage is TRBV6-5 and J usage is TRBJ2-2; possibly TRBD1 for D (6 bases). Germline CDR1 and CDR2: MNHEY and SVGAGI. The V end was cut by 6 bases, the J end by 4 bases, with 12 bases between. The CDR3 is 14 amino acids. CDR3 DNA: TGTGCCAGCAGAAAACCAGGGGTCACCGGGGAGCTGTTTTTT. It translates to CASRKPGVTGELFF.

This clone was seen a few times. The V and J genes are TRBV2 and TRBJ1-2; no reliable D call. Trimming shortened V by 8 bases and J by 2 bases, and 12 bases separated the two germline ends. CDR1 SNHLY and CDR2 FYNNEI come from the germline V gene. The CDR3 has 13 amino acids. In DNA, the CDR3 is TGTGCCAGCCGGGCAAATTCGAACTATGGCTACACCTTC. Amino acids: CASRANSNYGYTF.

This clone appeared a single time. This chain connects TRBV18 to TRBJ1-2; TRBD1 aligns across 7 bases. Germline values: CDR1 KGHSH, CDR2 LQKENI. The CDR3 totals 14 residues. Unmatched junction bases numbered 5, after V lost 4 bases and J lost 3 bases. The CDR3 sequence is CASSRGQGDYGYTF. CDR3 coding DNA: TGTGCCAGCTCACGGGGGCAGGGGGACTATGGCTACACCTTC. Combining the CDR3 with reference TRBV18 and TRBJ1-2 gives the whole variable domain NAGVMQNPRHLVRRRGQEARLRCSPMKGHSHVYWYRQLPEEGLKFMVYLQKENIIDESGMPKERFSAEFPKEGPSILRIQQVVRGDSAAYFCASSRGQGDYGYTFGSGTRLTVV.

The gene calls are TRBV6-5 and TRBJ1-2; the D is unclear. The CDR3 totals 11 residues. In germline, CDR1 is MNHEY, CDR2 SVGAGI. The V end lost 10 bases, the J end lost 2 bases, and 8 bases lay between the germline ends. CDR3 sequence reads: CATRPNYGYTF. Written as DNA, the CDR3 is TGTGCCACCCGCCCCAACTATGGCTACACCTTC.

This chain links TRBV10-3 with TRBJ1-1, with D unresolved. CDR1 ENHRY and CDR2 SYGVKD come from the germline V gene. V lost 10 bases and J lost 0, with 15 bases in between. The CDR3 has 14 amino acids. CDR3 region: CATIESEMNTEAFF. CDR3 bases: TGTGCCACTATAGAATCAGAGATGAACACTGAAGCTTTCTTT.

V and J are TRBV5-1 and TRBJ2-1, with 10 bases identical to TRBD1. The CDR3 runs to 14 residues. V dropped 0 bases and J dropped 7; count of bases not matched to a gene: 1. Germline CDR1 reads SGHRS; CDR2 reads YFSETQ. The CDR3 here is CASSLGQGANEQFF. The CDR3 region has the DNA TGCGCCAGCAGCTTGGGACAGGGGGCGAATGAGCAGTTCTTC.